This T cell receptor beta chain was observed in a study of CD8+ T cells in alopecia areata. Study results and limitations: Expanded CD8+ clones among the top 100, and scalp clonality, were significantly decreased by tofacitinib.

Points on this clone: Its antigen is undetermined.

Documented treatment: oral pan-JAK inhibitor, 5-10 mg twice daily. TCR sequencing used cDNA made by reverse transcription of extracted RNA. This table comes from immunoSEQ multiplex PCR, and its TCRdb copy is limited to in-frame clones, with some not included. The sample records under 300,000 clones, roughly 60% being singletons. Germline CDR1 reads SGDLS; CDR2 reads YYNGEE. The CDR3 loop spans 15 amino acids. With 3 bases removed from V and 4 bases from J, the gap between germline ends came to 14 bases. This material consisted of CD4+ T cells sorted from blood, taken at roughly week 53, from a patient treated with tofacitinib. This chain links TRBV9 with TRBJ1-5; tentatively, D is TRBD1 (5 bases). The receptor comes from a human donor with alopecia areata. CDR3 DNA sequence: TGTGCCAGCAGCGCTCGCGGGGGAATTAATCAGCCCCAGCATTTT. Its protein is CASSARGGINQPQHF.